This TCR beta chain was captured by sequencing in a study of shared clonotypes between healthy human individuals (dated by TCRdb to 2020 to 2021). About the study as a whole: The cohort included three men and a couple of women between 18 and 49 years of age. For each donor, three plates each were used for CD4 naive and CD4 memory, two plates were used for CD8 naive, and one plate was used for CD8 memory. To estimate repertoire size and how much clonotypes are shared between individuals, the study performed deep sequencing of blood TCR repertoires from about 5 healthy adults. Libraries were prepared and TCR repertoires were sequenced by different laboratories using diverse techniques, in order to increase sequencing depth and limit assay-specific biases. Between about 0.85 and 9.5 billion PBMCs per donor were obtained by leukapheresis.

In the germline V gene (reference sequence), CDR1 corresponds to SEHNR and CDR2 to FQNEAQ. V has 9 bases trimmed and J has 8 bases trimmed; junction bases matching no gene number 13. The CDR3 has 15 amino acids, counting the end cysteine and phenylalanine. CDR3 DNA only is kept here, 45 bases in frame from base 1. For the CD8 naive samples, CD45RO-negative cells were positively selected for CCR7, yielding a CD45RA+CCR7+ population from which TemRA cells were excluded. The donors were healthy, HIV-negative adults with no recently reported acute infections or vaccinations. Every donor was a Caucasian adult living in Nashville, Tennessee, USA. Blood was obtained by leukapheresis, after which PBMCs were separated by Ficoll-Histopaque density gradient centrifugation and cryopreserved in liquid nitrogen vapor phase. Analytical flow cytometry was used to check the purity and quantity of every magnetically sorted T cell population. Genomic DNA was isolated from every sorted fraction and measured by UV absorbance on a Nanodrop 2000c.

TCR CDR3 regions were amplified from genomic DNA by multiplex PCR using the deep immunoSEQ assay. For each cell subset, the extracted genomic DNA was distributed evenly across all wells of several immunoSEQ 96-well plates, and each plate served as one replicate. For sorted subsets, each replicate PCR was loaded with about 0.2 ug genomic DNA, equivalent to some 27,000 T cell genomes. The purified libraries were quantified using a Qubit 3.0 fluorometer, sized with a Bioanalyzer 2100, and then quantified again using the KAPA Library Quantification kit. Every immunoSEQ 96-well plate was sequenced on a dedicated single-read 150-cycle Illumina NextSeq 550 flow cell. The published analysis was carried out like this. The immunoSEQ output contained only junctional sequences without quality scores, so filtering could not match that applied to full-length reads. To assign V/J genes and CDR3, sequences were annotated against IMGT germline references using PyIR, a Python wrapper for IgBLAST v1.9. Reads with weak V/J assignments (E-value above 1e-6), missing CDR3, stop codons, out-of-frame junctions, or ambiguous translated residues were removed. V3J clonotypes were defined by identical inferred V gene, J gene, and CDR3 amino acid sequence. Percentage overlap between repertoires was calculated by dividing the number of shared unique clonotypes by the size of the smaller repertoire. Richness of each repertoire was evaluated using RTK rarefaction, the Chao1 estimator, and Recon v2.1 estimates of unobserved clonotypes. Generation probabilities were computed with OLGA for all TCRbeta clonotypes obtained by the gDNA method from a few donors. Drawn from immuneACCESS, this table holds only the in-frame rearrangements with V and J called that TCRdb kept. Clones are partly lost; checked studies trace under half to an unresolved V gene and leave the rest unexplained. The V and J calls and clone size are taken from that table; D and trimming were inferred from the DNA. Within this sample are about 2.1 million clones, with 80% to 95% of them counted one time only. The ten largest clones represent 1.5% to 2% of the sample.

Comment on this clone: The antigen this receptor binds is unknown. There are no base qualities to consult, and no much larger clone falls within one base.

Points the paper makes about the study in general: Naive subsets generally had larger estimated clonotype richness than memory subsets did. Sampling was restricted to blood, and TCR repertoires in tissues likely differ from the TCR repertoires found in blood. Rarefaction of sorted-subset datasets indicated incomplete sequencing despite the large sequencing depth. Compared with non-shared clonotypes, the clonotypes found in all four sorted-subset donors had higher generation probabilities. The genetic and exposure-history diversity represented was limited by the small number of donors. Pairwise subsampling indicated that sequencing depth was expected to affect the degree of clonotype sharing among donors. Sharing across four donors was observed for 5% to 6.5% of naive CD4, 3% to 3.5% of naive CD8, 2.3% of memory CD4, and about 0.38% of memory CD8 clonotypes.

The rearrangement joined TRBV7-9 to TRBJ2-1; 10 bases in the middle match TRBD2. This receptor was taken from a man aged 18 to 30 in good health. Some clones in this sample may be carry-over from other donors' samples. The sample consisted of naive CD8+ T cells from PBMCs. This specimen's cell subset or site label, per the study, means: CD45RA+CCR7+. This receptor carries the CDR3 CASQRTSGEWDEQFF. The DNA sequence follows: TGTGCCAGTCAACGGACTAGCGGCGAATGGGATGAGCAGTTCTTC.